What follows describes a single TCR beta chain. The antigen remains unidentified. The data stem from a study of cytomegalovirus exposure and HLA in healthy donors. This CDR3 is built from 15 residues. Germline V gives CDR1 SGHKS, CDR2 YYEKEE (reference sequence). The V end lost 4 bases, the J end lost 1 base, and 11 bases lay between the germline ends. Profiling relied on immunoSEQ multiplex PCR, and the TCRdb table lists in-frame clones only, not all of them. Of 80,000 to 90,000 clones in the sample, roughly 96% were seen once. Findings and limits, study-wide: As was reported, the classifier diagnosed cytomegalovirus status with high specificity and sensitivity. Subsequent analysis showed first-cohort TCR clusters tending to co-occur in 95 to 150 validation repertoires. Most TCR sequences were uncommon, yet certain public TCRs appeared in many donors.

Specimen: PBMCs. This chain links TRBV5-5 with TRBJ2-2, with TRBD1 as a possible D gene (6 bases). The clonotype was recovered from a man between 18 and 29 years old in good health and CMV-seronegative. This chain's CDR3 is CASSLLQGNTGELFF. The CDR3 DNA reads TGTGCCAGCAGCCTATTACAGGGGAACACCGGGGAGCTGTTTTTT.